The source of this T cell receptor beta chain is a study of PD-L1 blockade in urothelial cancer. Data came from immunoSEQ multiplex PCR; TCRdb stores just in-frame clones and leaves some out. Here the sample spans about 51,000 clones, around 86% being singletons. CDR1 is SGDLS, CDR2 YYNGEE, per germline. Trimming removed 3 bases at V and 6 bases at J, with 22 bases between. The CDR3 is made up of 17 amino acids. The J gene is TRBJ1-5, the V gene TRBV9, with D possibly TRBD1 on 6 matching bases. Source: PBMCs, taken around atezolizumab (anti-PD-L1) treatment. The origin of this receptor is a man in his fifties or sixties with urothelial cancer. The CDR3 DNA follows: TGTGCCAGCAGCGCGAGACAGGAAGTTGGGACGGGTCAGCCCCAGCATTTT. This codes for CASSARQEVGTGQPQHF.